This is a list of T cell receptor beta chains from one sample in a study of cytomegalovirus exposure and HLA in healthy donors. TCRdb's table, derived via immunoSEQ multiplex PCR, lists solely in-frame clones and lacks some. The sample shows about 120,000 clones, 70% to 75% of them seen only once. The sample was PBMCs. All receptors derive from a woman aged 18-35 years in good health and CMV-seronegative. The CDR3 runs from the conserved cysteine through the conserved F or W. Each record gives: CDR3 DNA, CDR3 protein, V gene, J gene, D gene, clone size. D genes are given only for firm matches. For some rows the clone size is stated as once, few or many, or as a class when expanded; others skip it.

TGTGCCAGCAGCCCCCTAGCACACCAAGAGACCCAGTACTTC,CASSPLAHQETQYF,TRBV7-2,TRBJ2-5,.,.
TGTGCCAGCAGTTGGAGGGACAGGCCCGATGAAAAACTGTTTTTT,CASSWRDRPDEKLFF,TRBV6-5,TRBJ1-4,TRBD1,few
TGCGCCAGCAGCCAAGTGGCCCTAGCGGGGGTTTTGAACACCGGGGAGCTGTTTTTT,CASSQVALAGVLNTGELFF,TRBV4-1,TRBJ2-2,TRBD2,few
TGTGCCAGTAGTATCGGACAGGGCTCCACAGATACGCAGTATTTT,CASSIGQGSTDTQYF,TRBV19,TRBJ2-3,TRBD1,.
TGTGCCAGCAGCAGGACAGACTCTGGGGCCAACGTCCTGACTTTC,CASSRTDSGANVLTF,TRBV7-3,TRBJ2-6,.,.
TGCGCCAGCAGCTTGTCCACTAGCACAGATACGCAGTATTTT,CASSLSTSTDTQYF,TRBV5-1,TRBJ2-3,.,.
TGTGCCAGCAGTGATATTGCCCGGGACTTACCGTTTTTT,CASSDIARDLPFF,TRBV6-1,TRBJ1-4,.,.
TGTGCCAGCAGATTATCGGACAGGACTAACACTGAAGCTTTCTTT,CASRLSDRTNTEAFF,TRBV7-9,TRBJ1-1,TRBD1,.
TGCGCCAGCAGCGGCAGGGGACAGAACACTGAAGCTTTCTTT,CASSGRGQNTEAFF,TRBV5-1,TRBJ1-1,.,once
TGTGCCACCAGCAGAGATTTCCCTTCAAGAGAGGCTTTCTTT,CATSRDFPSREAFF,TRBV15,TRBJ1-1,.,.
TGTGCCAGCAGACCCCCGGACAGCGACGGGACCCAGTACTTC,CASRPPDSDGTQYF,TRBV2,TRBJ2-5,.,.
TGTGCCAGCAGCTGGACAGAACTTGACAATGAGCAGTTCTTC,CASSWTELDNEQFF,TRBV11-1,TRBJ2-1,.,.
TGTGCCAGCAGCTTAAAGAGGGGCACAGATACGCAGTATTTT,CASSLKRGTDTQYF,TRBV5-4,TRBJ2-3,.,.
TGTGCCAGCAGTGTCGGGGGAACGAACACTGAAGCTTTCTTT,CASSVGGTNTEAFF,TRBV6-1,TRBJ1-1,.,few
TGCGCCAGCAGCCACCTATCAGGGGCTTACAATGAGCAGTTCTTC,CASSHLSGAYNEQFF,TRBV4-1,TRBJ2-1,.,few
TGTGCCAGCAGTTACCAAGGACAGTTTGGCTACACCTTC,CASSYQGQFGYTF,TRBV6-5,TRBJ1-2,.,.
TGTGCCACCAGCAGAGATCCTCTCAGCAATCAGCCCCAGCATTTT,CATSRDPLSNQPQHF,TRBV15,TRBJ1-5,.,.
TGTGCCAGCATGCGGGAGACGGATCAGCCCCAGCATTTT,CASMRETDQPQHF,TRBV2,TRBJ1-5,.,.
TGTGCCAGTCGTTCCCTTACGGGAAACACTGAAGCTTTCTTT,CASRSLTGNTEAFF,TRBV19,TRBJ1-1,.,once
TGTGCCAGCAGACAGACAGGGCGGGGCTACACCTTC,CASRQTGRGYTF,TRBV6-5,TRBJ1-2,TRBD1,.
TGCGCCAGCAGCTGGGGCGGACAGGGCACTGAAGCTTTCTTT,CASSWGGQGTEAFF,TRBV5-1,TRBJ1-1,TRBD1,once
TGTGCCAGTACCCTCGGGGTGTATGAAGCTTTCTTT,CASTLGVYEAFF,TRBV19,TRBJ1-1,.,.
TGCGCCAGCAGCTTGGTGGCTAGCGGGGGCGATGAGCAGTTCTTC,CASSLVASGGDEQFF,TRBV5-1,TRBJ2-1,TRBD2,.
TGTGCCAGCAGCGTAGACAGGGGAGGGAATTCACCCCTCCACTTT,CASSVDRGGNSPLHF,TRBV5-6,TRBJ1-6,TRBD1,once
TGTGCCAGCAGCATTGGGGGGGTCTCTTCCCTGGCCGGGGAGCTGTTTTTT,CASSIGGVSSLAGELFF,TRBV7-9,TRBJ2-2,TRBD2,few
TGTGCCTGGTCCGATGGGGCCGACCCCGAAGCTTTCTTT,CAWSDGADPEAFF,TRBV30,TRBJ1-1,.,.
TGTGCCAGCAGCTCGTCCCGGGACAGGGGAGGTACGCAGTATTTT,CASSSSRDRGGTQYF,TRBV11-2,TRBJ2-3,TRBD1,.
TGCGCCAGCAGCTTAACCGGGACAGGGGACTATGGCTACACCTTC,CASSLTGTGDYGYTF,TRBV5-1,TRBJ1-2,TRBD1,once
TGTGCCAGCAGCGCGGGAAGGCAAGCTTTCTTT,CASSAGRQAFF,TRBV9,TRBJ1-1,.,.
TGTGCCAGCAGCCCCGGGACAGGGTCGAATTGGTCTCGAGGCTACACCTTC,CASSPGTGSNWSRGYTF,TRBV27,TRBJ1-2,TRBD1,.
TGCGCCAGCAGCTCAAATCCAGTCAGCGGGGGTGTCGATGAGCAGTTCTTC,CASSSNPVSGGVDEQFF,TRBV5-1,TRBJ2-1,TRBD2,.
TGTGCCAGCAGCTTTAACGGGGGGGCTCAAGAGACCCAGTACTTC,CASSFNGGAQETQYF,TRBV5-4,TRBJ2-5,TRBD2,.
TGTGCCAGCAACAGAAGATGGGACAGGGCTTACAATCAGCCCCAGCATTTT,CASNRRWDRAYNQPQHF,TRBV11-2,TRBJ1-5,TRBD1,.
TGTGCCAGCAGCGTAGCGGGGGGGCAAGAGACCCAGTACTTC,CASSVAGGQETQYF,TRBV6-5,TRBJ2-5,TRBD2,.
TGTGCCAGCAGCTTACTCCCGGGTATCGGCACAGATACGCAGTATTTT,CASSLLPGIGTDTQYF,TRBV7-9,TRBJ2-3,.,once
TGTGCCAGCAGTAAAACCCGGTTGACACTCGAAGCTTTCTTT,CASSKTRLTLEAFF,TRBV7-2,TRBJ1-1,.,.
TGTGCCAGTAGTATGATGAGGGGGCCCTCTGGGTATGGCTACACCTTC,CASSMMRGPSGYGYTF,TRBV19,TRBJ1-2,TRBD1,once
TGCGCCAGCAGTGCTGGGGCCGACACCGGGGAGCTGTTTTTT,CASSAGADTGELFF,TRBV10-1,TRBJ2-2,.,.
TGTGCCAGCAGTGAGCGGGGGAGCACAGATACGCAGTATTTT,CASSERGSTDTQYF,TRBV6-4,TRBJ2-3,TRBD2,medium-sized
TGTGCCAGCAGCACCGGGACAGGGGGTGTTCAGGTAGATCAGCCCCAGCATTTT,CASSTGTGGVQVDQPQHF,TRBV28,TRBJ1-5,TRBD1,.
TGTGCCAGCAGCATTTCACTCGACAGGGATACGCAGTATTTT,CASSISLDRDTQYF,TRBV7-9,TRBJ2-3,.,.
TGTGCCAGCAGTTTAGCGGGGGGGCTCAATGAGCAGTTCTTC,CASSLAGGLNEQFF,TRBV28,TRBJ2-1,TRBD2,.
TGTGCCAGCAGTCTTACAGGGCCCTACGAGCAGTACTTC,CASSLTGPYEQYF,TRBV27,TRBJ2-7,.,.
TGTGCCACGGGGGGAGTGGTGGCAGCTTTCTTT,CATGGVVAAFF,TRBV15,TRBJ1-1,.,few
TGTGCCAGCAGTGGGACAGATTCACCCCTCCACTTT,CASSGTDSPLHF,TRBV2,TRBJ1-6,.,few
TGTGCCAGCAGCTTAGCACAGGGAGCGGGGAATTCACCCCTCCACTTT,CASSLAQGAGNSPLHF,TRBV11-2,TRBJ1-6,.,.
TGTGCCAGCAGGGGGACAGGCACCTACGAGCAGTACTTC,CASRGTGTYEQYF,TRBV28,TRBJ2-7,TRBD1,.
TGTGCCAGCAGCCCCGGGACAGGTATTGAAAAACTGTTTTTT,CASSPGTGIEKLFF,TRBV7-9,TRBJ1-4,TRBD1,few
TGTTCCAGCAGCTCGACAGCGAACTATGGCTACACCTTC,CSSSSTANYGYTF,TRBV7-9,TRBJ1-2,.,.
TGTGCCAGCAGTTTTAATCCCCTAGCTCAAGAGACCCAGTACTTC,CASSFNPLAQETQYF,TRBV28,TRBJ2-5,.,.
TGTGCCAGCAGCAAAGCGGGGGGGAAGTCCACTGAAGCTTTCTTT,CASSKAGGKSTEAFF,TRBV21-1,TRBJ1-1,.,.
TGCGCCAGCAGCTTGGTCGGGGGTAACTACAATGAGCAGTTCTTC,CASSLVGGNYNEQFF,TRBV5-1,TRBJ2-1,.,.
TGTGCCAGCAGGGGGGCAGGGAGCCACACTGAAGCTTTCTTT,CASRGAGSHTEAFF,TRBV28,TRBJ1-1,.,.
TGTGCCAGCTCACCCGACACGAACACTGAAGCTTTCTTT,CASSPDTNTEAFF,TRBV18,TRBJ1-1,.,.